This TCR beta chain is from a study of blood T cells in healthy people across ages. The length of the CDR3 is 14 residues. Germline V CDR1 and CDR2: SGHTA, FQGNSA. After removal of 5 bases from V and 3 bases from J, the junction contained 6 bases not matched to a gene. Concerning this clonotype: Its antigen is unidentified.

The study, taken as a whole, reports: CMV status of donors was unknown, possibly confounding expanded clonotype changes.

PCR was performed a second time for roughly 7 to 12 cycles using a sample-barcoded 5' primer and a J-beta primer mix. The yield of each sample was at least 3 million CDR3-containing paired-end reads. TCRdb recomputed calls from the 5' RACE reads with MiXCR, one row per CDR3 protein. The sample consists of roughly 1,500,000 distinct CDR3 sequences, roughly 40% of them appearing once. Sequencing was done on a sample of blood. This TCR was recovered from a woman younger than 30 in good health. This chain connects TRBV7-2 to TRBJ2-7; 8 bases agree with TRBD2. The CDR3 reads CASSGREGRYEQYF. CDR3 coding DNA: TGTGCCAGCAGCGGTCGGGAGGGGCGCTACGAGCAGTACTTC. The whole variable domain, filled in from reference TRBV7-2 and TRBJ2-7, reads GAGVSQSPSNKVTEKGKDVELRCDPISGHTALYWYRQSLGQGLEFLIYFQGNSAPDKSGLPSDRFSAERTGGSVSTLTIQRTQQEDSAVYLCASSGREGRYEQYFGPGTRLTVT.